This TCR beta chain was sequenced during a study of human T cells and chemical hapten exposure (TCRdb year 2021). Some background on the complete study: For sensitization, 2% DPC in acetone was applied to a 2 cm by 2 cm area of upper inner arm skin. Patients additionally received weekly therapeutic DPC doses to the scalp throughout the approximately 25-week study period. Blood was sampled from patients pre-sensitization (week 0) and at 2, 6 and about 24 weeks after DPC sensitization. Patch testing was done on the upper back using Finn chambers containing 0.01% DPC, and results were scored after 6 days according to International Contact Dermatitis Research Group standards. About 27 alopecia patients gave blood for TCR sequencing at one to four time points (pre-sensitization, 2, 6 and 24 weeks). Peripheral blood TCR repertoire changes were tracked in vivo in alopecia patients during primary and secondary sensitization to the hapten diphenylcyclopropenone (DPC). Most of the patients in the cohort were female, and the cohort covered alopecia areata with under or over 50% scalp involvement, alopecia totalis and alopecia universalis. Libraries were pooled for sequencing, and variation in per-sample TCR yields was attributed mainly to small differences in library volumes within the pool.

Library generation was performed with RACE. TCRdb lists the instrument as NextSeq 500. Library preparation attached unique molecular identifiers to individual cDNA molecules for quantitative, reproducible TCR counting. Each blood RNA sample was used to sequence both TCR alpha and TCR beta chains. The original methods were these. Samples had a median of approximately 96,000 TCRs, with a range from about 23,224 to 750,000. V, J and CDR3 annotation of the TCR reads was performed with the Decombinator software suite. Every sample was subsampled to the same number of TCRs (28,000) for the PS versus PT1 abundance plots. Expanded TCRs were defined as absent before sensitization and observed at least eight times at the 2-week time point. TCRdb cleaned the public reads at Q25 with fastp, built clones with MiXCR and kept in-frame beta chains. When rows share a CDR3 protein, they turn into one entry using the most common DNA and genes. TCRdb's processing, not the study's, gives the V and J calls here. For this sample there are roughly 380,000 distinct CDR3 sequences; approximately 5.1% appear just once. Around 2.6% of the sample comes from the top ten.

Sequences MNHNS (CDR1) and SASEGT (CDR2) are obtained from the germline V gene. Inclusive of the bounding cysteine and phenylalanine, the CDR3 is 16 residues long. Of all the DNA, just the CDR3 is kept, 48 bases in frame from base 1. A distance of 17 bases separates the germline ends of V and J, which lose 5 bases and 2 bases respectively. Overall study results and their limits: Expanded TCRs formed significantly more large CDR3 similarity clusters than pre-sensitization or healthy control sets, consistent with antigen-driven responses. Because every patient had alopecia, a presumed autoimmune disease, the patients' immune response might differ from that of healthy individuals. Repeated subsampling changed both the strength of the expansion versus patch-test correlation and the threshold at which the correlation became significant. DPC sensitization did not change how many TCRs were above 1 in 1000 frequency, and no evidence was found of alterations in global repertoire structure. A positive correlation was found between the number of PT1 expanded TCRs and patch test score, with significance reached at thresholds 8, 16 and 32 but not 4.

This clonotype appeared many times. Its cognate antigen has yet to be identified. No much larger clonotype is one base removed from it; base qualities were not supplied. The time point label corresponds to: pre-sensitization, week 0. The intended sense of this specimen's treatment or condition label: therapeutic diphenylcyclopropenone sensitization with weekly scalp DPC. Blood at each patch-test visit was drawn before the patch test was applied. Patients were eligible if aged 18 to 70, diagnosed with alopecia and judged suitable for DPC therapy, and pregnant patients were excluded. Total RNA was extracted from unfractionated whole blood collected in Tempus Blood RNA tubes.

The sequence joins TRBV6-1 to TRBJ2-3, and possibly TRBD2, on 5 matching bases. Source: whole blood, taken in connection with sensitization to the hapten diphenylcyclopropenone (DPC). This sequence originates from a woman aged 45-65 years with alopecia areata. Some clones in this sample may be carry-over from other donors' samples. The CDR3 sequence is CASSPIPRGNTDTQYF. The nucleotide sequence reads TGTGCCAGCAGTCCTATCCCCCGAGGGAACACAGATACGCAGTATTTT.